One sample yielded the 8 T cell receptor beta chains listed below, sequenced in a study of tumor-infiltrating lymphocytes in primary liver carcinoma. The researchers produced TCR beta cDNA from approximately 540 ng total RNA with a constant-region primer. TCR beta libraries came from three nested multiplex PCR rounds using slightly modified ARM-PCR. For roughly 11 cycles apiece, the opening two PCR rounds ran with TRBV1-TRBV30 forward primers and a C-beta reverse primer. TCRdb independently ran MiXCR on the multiplex PCR reads; one entry per CDR3 protein. The table has about 66,000 distinct CDR3 sequences, roughly 70% seen once; the top ten hold under 45%. Scientists recovered RNA and DNA together from roughly 21-30 mg of unsorted bulk tissue. The sequenced sample consisted of liver tumor tissue from sampling region 4. This sample's subset: tumor region T4, right-lateral pole. The receptors come from a man aged 35-49 years with primary liver carcinoma and hepatitis B virus infection.

In this sample, this clonotype turned up once. At one end, the junction sequence differs from germline, possibly due to a read error. The chain joins TRBV10-3 to TRBJ2-3, with D possibly matching TRBD1 (5 bases). CDR3 size: 11 residues. CDR1 ENHRY and CDR2 SYGVKD come from the germline V gene. CDR3 sequence reads: CAICGASLRDF. DNA of the CDR3: TGTGCCATCTGTGGAGCGTCCCTCAGGGATTTT.

This clonotype has a count of ten or more. The chain recombines TRBV29-1 with TRBJ1-2; 12 nucleotides align to TRBD1. Germline assignment: CDR1 SQVTM and CDR2 ANQGSEA. This CDR3 is 15 amino acids long. Trimming at V came to 6 bases and at J to 2 bases, leaving 7 bases not matched to a gene. CDR3 coding DNA: TGCAGCGTGTCGGGACAGGGGGCCGGCAACTATGGCTACACCTTC. Its translation is CSVSGQGAGNYGYTF.

On this clonotype: A read error may be the cause here, since a much bigger clone is one base away. The rearrangement links TRBV5-4 to TRBJ2-1, with TRBD2 matching over 8 bases. Germline CDR1 reads SGHNT; CDR2 reads YYREEE (reference sequence). CDR3 length: 15 amino acids. The CDR3 sequence: CTSSLVGGGYNEQFF. CDR3 DNA sequence: TGTACCAGCAGTCTCGTCGGGGGGGGTTACAATGAGCAGTTCTTC.

Comment on this clonotype: This clone may be a read error of a much larger clone one base away. This chain connects TRBV11-2 to TRBJ2-7, with D unclear. Germline V gives CDR1 SGHAT, CDR2 FQNNGV. The CDR3 contains 14 residues. Here the CDR3 reads CASSLTHGDYEQYF. The CDR3 bases are TGTGCCAGTAGCTTAACCCACGGAGACTACGAGCAGTACTTC.

In the case of this clonotype: One end of the junction fails to match germline, which may point to a read error. The chain links TRBV6-6 to TRBJ2-5; tentative D call: TRBD2 (6 bases). CDR3 size: 12 residues. Germline CDR1 and CDR2: MNHNY and SVGAGI (reference sequence). The CDR3 DNA reads as TGTGCCACCGCGGGGACCCGGGAGACCCGGTACTTC. Protein: CATAGTRETRYF.

A word on this clonotype: This may be a read error: a much more frequent sequence differs by one nucleotide. The chain has TRBV10-3 and TRBJ2-4, with D hard to call. Looked up from germline, CDR1 is ENHRY and CDR2 is SYGVKD. The CDR3 runs to 15 residues. CDR3 residues: CAIGDNWNAKNIQYF. The CDR3 DNA follows: TGTGCCATCGGTGACAACTGGAATGCCAAAAACATTCAGTACTTC.

A note on this clonotype: At one boundary the junction diverges from the germline segment, which might be a read error. The CDR3 nucleotides are TGTTCCAGCAGTTCCCTACTGATGGTTTCAGGGGGTGGTGGCTACACCTTC. Protein sequence: CSSSSLLMVSGGGGYTF. This chain uses TRBV6-5 with TRBJ1-2, with TRBD1 identical over 7 bases. The CDR3 loop spans 17 amino acids. Per germline, CDR1 MNHEY and CDR2 SVGAGI.

This clonotype was recorded a few times. Possible read error: a much larger clone is one base away. This chain connects TRBV5-1 to TRBJ2-7; no reliable D call. Per the germline V gene, CDR1 is SGHRS and CDR2 is YFSETQ. This CDR3 contains 14 residues. CDR3 residues: CASSPYSVSHEQYF. CDR3 nucleotides: TGCGCCAGCAGTCCCTATTCAGTCTCCCACGAGCAGTACTTC. The full variable domain, rest sourced from reference TRBV5-1 and TRBJ2-7, is KAGVTQTPRYLIKTRGQQVTLSCSPISGHRSVSWYQQTPGQGLQFLFEYFSETQRNKGNFPGRFSGRQFSNSRSEMNVSTLELGDSALYLCASSPYSVSHEQYFGPGTRLTVT.